The 2 T cell receptor beta chains reported below all come from one sample, sequenced in a study of T cell responses to AZD1222 COVID-19 vaccine. Only in-frame clones appear in the TCRdb table, and some are missing; sequencing was by immunoSEQ multiplex PCR. The table shows some 150,000 clones, with about 90% occurring only once. The specimen comprised peripheral blood, sampled on day 0 of AZD1222 vaccination. Receptors were obtained from an adult in good health.

This clone has only a few counts. This rearrangement joins TRBV10-2 to TRBJ2-3; no clear D. The CDR3 has 12 residues. Looked up from germline, CDR1 is WSHSY and CDR2 is SAAADI. V dropped 3 bases and J dropped 6 bases, with 7 bases sitting between them. CDR3 in amino acids: CASSEWGDTQYF. The CDR3 DNA follows: TGCGCCAGCAGTGAATGGGGTGATACGCAGTATTTT.

The chain recombines TRBV11-2 with TRBJ1-1, with D possibly TRBD1 on 6 matching bases. The ends were cut back, 5 bases at V and 4 bases at J, with 17 bases in the middle. In germline, CDR1 is SGHAT, CDR2 FQNNGV. This CDR3 is 15 amino acids long. Here the CDR3 reads CASSRYRTGPTEAFF. The CDR3 DNA follows: TGTGCCAGCAGCCGTTATCGTACAGGGCCCACTGAAGCTTTCTTT.